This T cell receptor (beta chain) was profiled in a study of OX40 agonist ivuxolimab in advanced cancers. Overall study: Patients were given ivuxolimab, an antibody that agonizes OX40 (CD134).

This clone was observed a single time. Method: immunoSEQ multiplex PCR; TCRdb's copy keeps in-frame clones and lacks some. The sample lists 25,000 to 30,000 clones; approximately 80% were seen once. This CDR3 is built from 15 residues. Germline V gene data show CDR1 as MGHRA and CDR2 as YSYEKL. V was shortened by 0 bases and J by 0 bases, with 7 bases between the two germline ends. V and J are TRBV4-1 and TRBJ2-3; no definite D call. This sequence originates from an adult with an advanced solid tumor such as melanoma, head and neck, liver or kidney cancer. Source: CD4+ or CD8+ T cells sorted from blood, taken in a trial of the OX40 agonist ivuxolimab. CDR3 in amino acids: CASSQDDGSTDTQYF. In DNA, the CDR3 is TGCGCCAGCAGCCAAGATGACGGCAGCACAGATACGCAGTATTTT.